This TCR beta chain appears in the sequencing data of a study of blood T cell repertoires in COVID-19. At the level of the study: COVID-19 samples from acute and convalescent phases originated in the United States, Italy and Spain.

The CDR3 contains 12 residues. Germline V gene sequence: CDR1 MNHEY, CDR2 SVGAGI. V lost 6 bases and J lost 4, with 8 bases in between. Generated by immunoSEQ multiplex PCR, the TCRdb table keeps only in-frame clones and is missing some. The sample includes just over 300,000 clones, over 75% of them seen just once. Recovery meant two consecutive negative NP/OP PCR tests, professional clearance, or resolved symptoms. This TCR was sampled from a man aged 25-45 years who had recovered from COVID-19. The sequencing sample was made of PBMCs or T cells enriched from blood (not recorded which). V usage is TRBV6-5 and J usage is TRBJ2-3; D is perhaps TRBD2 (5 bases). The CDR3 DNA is TGTGCCAGCAGGGACTGGGCAGATACGCAGTATTTT. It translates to CASRDWADTQYF.